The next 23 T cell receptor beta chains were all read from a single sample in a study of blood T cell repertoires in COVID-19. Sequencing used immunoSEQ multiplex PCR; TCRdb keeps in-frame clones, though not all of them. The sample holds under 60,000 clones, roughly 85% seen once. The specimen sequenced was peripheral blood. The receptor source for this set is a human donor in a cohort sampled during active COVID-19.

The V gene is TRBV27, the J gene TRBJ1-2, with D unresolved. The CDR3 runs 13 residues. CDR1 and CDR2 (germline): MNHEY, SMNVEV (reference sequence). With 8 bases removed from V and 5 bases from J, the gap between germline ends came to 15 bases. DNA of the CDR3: TGTGCCAGCGCCGACGGCCGGGGATATGGCTACACCTTC. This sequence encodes CASADGRGYGYTF.

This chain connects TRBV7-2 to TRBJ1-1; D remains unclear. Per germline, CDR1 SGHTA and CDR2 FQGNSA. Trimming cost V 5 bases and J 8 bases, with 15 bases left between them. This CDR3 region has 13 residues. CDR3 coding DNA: TGTGCCAGCAGCCGACGGGGAGCTTTAGAAGCTTTCTTT. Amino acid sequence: CASSRRGALEAFF.

This CDR3 is CASSRDRGQPQHF. CDR3 nucleotides: TGTGCCAGCAGTAGGGACAGGGGTCAGCCCCAGCATTTT. The chain has TRBV6-5 and TRBJ1-5; 10 bases match TRBD1. The CDR3 totals 13 residues. Trimming took 5 bases from V and 6 from J; bases not matched to a gene: 1. Germline assignment: CDR1 MNHEY and CDR2 SVGAGI.

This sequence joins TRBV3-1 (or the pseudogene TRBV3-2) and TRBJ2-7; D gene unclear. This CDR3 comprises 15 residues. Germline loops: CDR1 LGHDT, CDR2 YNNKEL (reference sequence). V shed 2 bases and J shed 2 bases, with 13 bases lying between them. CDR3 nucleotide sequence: TGTGCCAGCAGCCAACTGGGCCCAGCCGCCTACGAGCAGTACTTC. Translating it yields CASSQLGPAAYEQYF.

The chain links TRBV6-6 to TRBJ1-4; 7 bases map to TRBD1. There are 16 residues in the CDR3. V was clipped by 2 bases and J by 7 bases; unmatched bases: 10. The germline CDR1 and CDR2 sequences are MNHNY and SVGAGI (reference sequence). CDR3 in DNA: TGTGCCAGCAGTTACACCCTGACAGGGCGTCCTGAAAAACTGTTTTTT. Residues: CASSYTLTGRPEKLFF.

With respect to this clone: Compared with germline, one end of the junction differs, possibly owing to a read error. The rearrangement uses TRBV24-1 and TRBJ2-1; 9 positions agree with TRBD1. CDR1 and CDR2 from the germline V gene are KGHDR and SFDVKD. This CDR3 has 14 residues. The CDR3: CATAADRGKYEQFF. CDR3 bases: TGTGCCACCGCTGCCGACAGGGGGAAATATGAACAGTTCTTC.

This chain's CDR3 is CASSFSHSFTNYGYTF. The CDR3 DNA sequence: TGTGCCAGCAGCTTTAGTCACAGCTTTACTAACTATGGCTACACCTTC. The chain carries TRBV5-4 and TRBJ1-2, with no clear D. Germline V CDR1 and CDR2: SGHNT, YYREEE (reference sequence). Trimming removed 2 bases from V and 0 bases from J, with 14 bases in between. The CDR3 totals 16 residues. The variable domain in full, completed from reference TRBV5-4 and TRBJ1-2, reads ETGVTQSPTHLIKTRGQQVTLRCSSQSGHNTVSWYQQALGQGPQFIFQYYREEENGRGNFPPRFSGLQFPNYSSELNVNALELDDSALYLCASSFSHSFTNYGYTFGSGTRLTVV.

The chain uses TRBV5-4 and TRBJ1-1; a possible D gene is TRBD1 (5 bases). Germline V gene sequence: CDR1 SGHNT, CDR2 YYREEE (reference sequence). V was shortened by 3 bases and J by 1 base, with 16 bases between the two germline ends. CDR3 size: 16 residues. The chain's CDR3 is CASSWGGRGGNTEAFF. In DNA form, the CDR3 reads TGTGCCAGCAGCTGGGGGGGACGGGGCGGGAACACTGAAGCTTTCTTT.

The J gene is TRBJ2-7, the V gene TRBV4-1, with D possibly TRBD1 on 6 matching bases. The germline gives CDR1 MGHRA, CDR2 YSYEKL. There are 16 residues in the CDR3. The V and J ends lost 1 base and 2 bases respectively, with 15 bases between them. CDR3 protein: CASSQGPQGSPYEQYF. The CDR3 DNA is TGCGCCAGCAGCCAAGGTCCACAGGGATCCCCCTACGAGCAGTACTTC.

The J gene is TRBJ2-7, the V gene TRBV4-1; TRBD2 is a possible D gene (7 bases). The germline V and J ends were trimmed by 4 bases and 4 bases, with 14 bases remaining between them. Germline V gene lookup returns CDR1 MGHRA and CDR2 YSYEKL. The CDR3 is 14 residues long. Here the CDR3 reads CASSLGEGGYEQYF. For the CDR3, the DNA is TGCGCCAGCAGCCTTGGGGAGGGGGGGTACGAGCAGTACTTC.

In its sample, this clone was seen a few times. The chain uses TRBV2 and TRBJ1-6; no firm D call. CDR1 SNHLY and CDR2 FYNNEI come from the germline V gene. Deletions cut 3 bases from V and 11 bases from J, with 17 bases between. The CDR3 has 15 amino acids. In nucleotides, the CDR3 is TGTGCCAGCAGTGAGGTTAATAGGGAGAGTACACCCCTCCACTTT. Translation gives CASSEVNRESTPLHF.

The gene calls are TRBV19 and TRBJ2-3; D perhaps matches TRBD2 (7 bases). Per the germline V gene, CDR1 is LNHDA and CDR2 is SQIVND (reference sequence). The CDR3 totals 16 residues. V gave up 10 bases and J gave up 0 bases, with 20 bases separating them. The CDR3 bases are TGTGCCACCTCCCCGTGGGGGGGCATAAGCACAGATACGCAGTATTTT. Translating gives CATSPWGGISTDTQYF. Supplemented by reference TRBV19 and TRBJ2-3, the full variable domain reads DGGITQSPKYLFRKEGQNVTLSCEQNLNHDAMYWYRQDPGQGLRLIYYSQIVNDFQKGDIAEGYSVSREKKESFPLTVTSAQKNPTAFYLCATSPWGGISTDTQYFGPGTRLTVL.

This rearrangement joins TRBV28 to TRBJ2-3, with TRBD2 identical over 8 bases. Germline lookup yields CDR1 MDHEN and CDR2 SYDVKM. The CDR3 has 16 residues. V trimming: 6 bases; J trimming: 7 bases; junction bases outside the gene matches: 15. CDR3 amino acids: CASSPTGGGPTHTQYF. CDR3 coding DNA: TGTGCCAGCAGCCCCACGGGCGGGGGGCCCACCCATACGCAGTATTTT. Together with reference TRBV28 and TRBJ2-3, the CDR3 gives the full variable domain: DVKVTQSSRYLVKRTGEKVFLECVQDMDHENMFWYRQDPGLGLRLIYFSYDVKMKEKGDIPEGYSVSREKKERFSLILESASTNQTSMYLCASSPTGGGPTHTQYFGPGTRLTVL.

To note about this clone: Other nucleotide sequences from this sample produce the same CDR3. Written as DNA, the CDR3 is TGTGCCAGCTCACCATCTATACAGGGAGTGGACTATGGCTACACCTTC. Translation gives CASSPSIQGVDYGYTF. V is TRBV18 and J is TRBJ1-2; D perhaps matches TRBD1 (6 bases). The CDR3 has 16 residues. Per the germline V gene, CDR1 is KGHSH and CDR2 is LQKENI. V lost 2 bases, J lost 3 bases, and 16 bases lay in between.

CDR3 region: CASSFGGLNGYTF. The CDR3 coding sequence is TGTGCCAGCAGCTTTGGGGGACTCAATGGCTACACCTTC. The rearrangement links TRBV11-2 to TRBJ1-2; D might be TRBD1 (5 bases). The CDR3 length is 13 residues. The germline V gene has CDR1 SGHAT and CDR2 FQNNGV. The ends were cut back, 3 bases at V and 6 bases at J, with 11 bases in the middle.

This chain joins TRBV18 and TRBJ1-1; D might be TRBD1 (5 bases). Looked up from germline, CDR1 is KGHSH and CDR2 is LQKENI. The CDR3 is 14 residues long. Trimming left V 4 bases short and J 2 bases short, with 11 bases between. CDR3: CASSLRQSNTEAFF. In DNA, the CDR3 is TGTGCCAGCTCACTAAGACAGTCCAACACTGAAGCTTTCTTT. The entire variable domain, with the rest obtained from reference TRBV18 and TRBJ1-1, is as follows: NAGVMQNPRHLVRRRGQEARLRCSPMKGHSHVYWYRQLPEEGLKFMVYLQKENIIDESGMPKERFSAEFPKEGPSILRIQQVVRGDSAAYFCASSLRQSNTEAFFGQGTRLTVV.

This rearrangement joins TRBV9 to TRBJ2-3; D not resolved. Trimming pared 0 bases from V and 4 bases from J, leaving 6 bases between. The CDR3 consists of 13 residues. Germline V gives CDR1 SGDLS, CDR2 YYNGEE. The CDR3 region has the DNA TGTGCCAGCAGCGTAGCTTTGTCAGATACGCAGTATTTT. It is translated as CASSVALSDTQYF. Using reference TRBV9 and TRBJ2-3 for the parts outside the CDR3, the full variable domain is DSGVTQTPKHLITATGQRVTLRCSPRSGDLSVYWYQQSLDQGLQFLIQYYNGEERAKGNILERFSAQQFPDLHSELNLSSLELGDSALYFCASSVALSDTQYFGPGTRLTVL.

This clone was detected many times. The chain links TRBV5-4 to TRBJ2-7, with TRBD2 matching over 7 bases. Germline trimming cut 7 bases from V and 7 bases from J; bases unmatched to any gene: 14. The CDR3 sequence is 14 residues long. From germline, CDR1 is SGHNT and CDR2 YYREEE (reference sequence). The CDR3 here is CASSTTGGAREQYF. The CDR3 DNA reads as TGTGCCAGCTCGACCACGGGGGGAGCCCGGGAGCAGTACTTC.

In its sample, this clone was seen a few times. The CDR3 nucleotides read TGCGCCAGCAGCCAACCGGACAGGGGGGCTCAGCCCCAGCATTTT. It yields the protein CASSQPDRGAQPQHF. The chain couples TRBV4-1 to TRBJ1-5; 10 nucleotides match TRBD1. This CDR3 has 15 amino acids. V lost 2 bases, J lost 6 bases, and 4 bases stayed unmatched. CDR1 and CDR2 (germline): MGHRA, YSYEKL.

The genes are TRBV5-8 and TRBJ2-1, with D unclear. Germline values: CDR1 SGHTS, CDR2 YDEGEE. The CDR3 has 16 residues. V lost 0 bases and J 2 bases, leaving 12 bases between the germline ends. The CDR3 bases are TGTGCCAGCAGCTTGGGTCTAATCACTACCTACAATGAGCAGTTCTTC. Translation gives CASSLGLITTYNEQFF. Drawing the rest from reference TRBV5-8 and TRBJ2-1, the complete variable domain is EAGVTQSPTHLIKTRGQQATLRCSPISGHTSVYWYQQALGLGLQFLLWYDEGEERNRGNFPPRFSGRQFPNYSSELNVNALELEDSALYLCASSLGLITTYNEQFFGPGTRLTVL.

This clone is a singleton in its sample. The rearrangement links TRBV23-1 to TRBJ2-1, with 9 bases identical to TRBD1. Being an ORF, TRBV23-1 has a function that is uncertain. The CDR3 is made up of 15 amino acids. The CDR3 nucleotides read TGCGATTTACGTACCGGGACAGGGATCGACAATGAGCAGTTCTTC. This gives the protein CDLRTGTGIDNEQFF.

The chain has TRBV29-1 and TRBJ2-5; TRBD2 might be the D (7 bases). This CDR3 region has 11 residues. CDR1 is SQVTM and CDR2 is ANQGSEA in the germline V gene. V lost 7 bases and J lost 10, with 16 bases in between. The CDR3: CSGDTGRVQYF. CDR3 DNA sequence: TGCAGCGGCGACACAGGGAGGGTCCAGTACTTC.

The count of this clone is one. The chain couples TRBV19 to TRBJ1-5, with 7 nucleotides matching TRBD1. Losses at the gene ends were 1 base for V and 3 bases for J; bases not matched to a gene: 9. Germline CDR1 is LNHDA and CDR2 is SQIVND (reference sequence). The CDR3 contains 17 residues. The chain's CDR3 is CASSIGFRTGYNQPQHF. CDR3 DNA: TGTGCCAGTAGTATAGGGTTTCGGACAGGTTACAATCAGCCCCAGCATTTT.